The 27 T cell receptor beta chains below were found in one sample sequenced in a study of T cell responses to AZD1222 COVID-19 vaccine. Some clones are missing from TCRdb's copy, which holds only in-frame ones; the method was immunoSEQ multiplex PCR. The sample lists some 180,000 clones; roughly 91% were seen once. The sample here was peripheral blood, taken 28 days after the second AZD1222 dose. The receptors derive from an adult who received the AZD1222 COVID-19 vaccine.

The genes are TRBV6-6 and TRBJ2-7; D might be TRBD1 (5 bases). From germline, CDR1 is MNHNY and CDR2 SVGAGI (reference sequence). The CDR3 runs to 9 residues. CDR3 in DNA: TGTGCTGTAGGGGTCGAGCAGTACTTC. It specifies CAVGVEQYF.

V gene TRBV7-9 combines with J gene TRBJ1-1; 10 nucleotides line up with TRBD1. J was trimmed by 6 bases and V by 1 base; bases with no gene match: 5. CDR1 and CDR2 from the germline V gene are SEHNR and FQNEAQ (reference sequence). This CDR3 comprises 15 residues. The CDR3 DNA is TGTGCCAGCAGCTTAGTGTTAGGACAGGGGGCTGAAGCTTTCTTT. Its protein is CASSLVLGQGAEAFF.

V is TRBV28 and J is TRBJ2-3; D not certain. Looked up from germline, CDR1 is MDHEN and CDR2 is SYDVKM. V gave up 1 base and J gave up 0 bases, with 8 bases separating them. The CDR3 length is 15 residues. CDR3 bases: TGTGCCAGCAGTTTATTTACAGATAGCACAGATACGCAGTATTTT. Translating it yields CASSLFTDSTDTQYF.

This clone was counted a single time. This chain uses TRBV18 with TRBJ1-1; 10 bases align to TRBD1. The CDR3 loop spans 16 amino acids. The germline gives CDR1 KGHSH, CDR2 LQKENI. V was clipped by 2 bases and J by 3 bases; unmatched bases: 6. CDR3 region: CASSPGSGQGDTEAFF. CDR3 coding DNA: TGTGCCAGCTCACCAGGGAGCGGACAGGGGGACACTGAAGCTTTCTTT. Together with reference TRBV18 and TRBJ1-1, the CDR3 gives the full variable domain: NAGVMQNPRHLVRRRGQEARLRCSPMKGHSHVYWYRQLPEEGLKFMVYLQKENIIDESGMPKERFSAEFPKEGPSILRIQQVVRGDSAAYFCASSPGSGQGDTEAFFGQGTRLTVV.

The chain joins TRBV27 to TRBJ1-1; possibly TRBD1 for D (5 bases). Trimming pared 6 bases from V and 4 bases from J, leaving 18 bases between. The CDR3 has 15 amino acids. Germline assignment: CDR1 MNHEY and CDR2 SMNVEV (reference sequence). CDR3 coding DNA: TGTGCCAGCAGCCGATTGTCGGGGGTGGGCACTGAAGCTTTCTTT. Its translation: CASSRLSGVGTEAFF.

The J gene is TRBJ1-4, the V gene TRBV27; D remains ambiguous. The V and J ends lost 2 bases and 5 bases respectively, with 6 bases between them. The germline V gene encodes CDR1 MNHEY and CDR2 SMNVEV (reference sequence). The CDR3 contains 13 residues. CDR3 region: CASSLRRNEKLFF. In nucleotides, the CDR3 is TGTGCCAGCAGTTTACGGCGGAATGAAAAACTGTTTTTT.

This chain links TRBV3-1 (or the pseudogene TRBV3-2) with TRBJ1-4; TRBD1 is a possible D gene (6 bases). The CDR3 length is 13 residues. Germline V gene sequence: CDR1 LGHDT, CDR2 YNNKEL (reference sequence). V shed 10 bases and J shed 4 bases, with 13 bases lying between them. The DNA for the CDR3 is TGTGCCACCGGTACAGGGCGTAATGAAAAACTGTTTTTT. As protein: CATGTGRNEKLFF.

The chain employs TRBV5-1 and TRBJ1-2, with D unresolved. V was clipped by 0 bases and J by 4 bases, with 13 bases between them. This CDR3 has 15 amino acids. Looked up from germline, CDR1 is SGHRS and CDR2 is YFSETQ. The CDR3 loop is CASSLAGQAVYGYTF. The CDR3, as DNA: TGCGCCAGCAGCTTGGCCGGGCAGGCTGTCTATGGCTACACCTTC.

This chain connects TRBV9 to TRBJ1-2; 9 bases fit TRBD1. The CDR3 consists of 15 residues. The ends lost 2 bases at V and 6 bases at J; junction bases unmatched: 8. Per germline, CDR1 SGDLS and CDR2 YYNGEE. CDR3 sequence: CASSVLQGTGHGYTF. The DNA for the CDR3 is TGTGCCAGCAGCGTCCTCCAAGGGACAGGGCATGGCTACACCTTC.

The chain employs TRBV25-1 and TRBJ2-7; perhaps TRBD1 as D (5 bases). Germline V gives CDR1 MGHDK, CDR2 SYGVNS. V shed 4 bases and J shed 2 bases, with 12 bases lying between them. There are 14 residues in the CDR3. The CDR3 loop reads CASSVGLGAYEQYF. The CDR3 nucleotides are TGTGCCAGCAGTGTTGGGTTAGGGGCCTACGAGCAGTACTTC.

The chain links TRBV29-1 to TRBJ2-7, with TRBD2 as a possible D gene (5 bases). This CDR3 has 16 amino acids. Germline CDR1 is SQVTM and CDR2 is ANQGSEA. Trimming took off 7 bases at V and 3 bases at J, with 25 bases between the two ends. CDR3 bases: TGCAGCGCTGCAACTCTGTACTTCCCGAGGGACTACGAGCAGTACTTC. Translating gives CSAATLYFPRDYEQYF.

V and J are TRBV4-2 and TRBJ1-3, with D possibly matching TRBD1 (6 bases). V was clipped by 1 base and J by 4 bases, with 14 bases between them. CDR3 length: 16 amino acids. The germline gives CDR1 LGHNA, CDR2 YNFKEQ. CDR3 amino acids: CASSQVRGSGGNTIYF. CDR3 DNA: TGTGCCAGCAGCCAAGTGAGGGGGTCAGGGGGAAACACCATATATTTT.

A single count supports this clone. The V call is TRBV29-1, the J call TRBJ1-2, with 9 positions matching TRBD1. Germline V CDR1 and CDR2: SQVTM, ANQGSEA. Trimming cost V 8 bases and J 1 base; bases outside gene matches: 14. The CDR3 covers 16 residues. The CDR3 region has the DNA TGCAGCCATCAGAGGAGAACAGGGGGCATTAACTATGGCTACACCTTC. Its protein product is CSHQRRTGGINYGYTF.

As concerns this clone: This specimen includes other DNA sequences encoding the same CDR3. DNA of the CDR3: TGTGCCAGCAGCTTAGGACAGCACTATGGCTACACCTTC. Its protein product is CASSLGQHYGYTF. V gene TRBV7-2 combines with J gene TRBJ1-2, with a tentative D call TRBD1 (5 bases). Germline lookup yields CDR1 SGHTA and CDR2 FQGNSA. Trimming removed 1 base at V and 3 bases at J, with 6 bases between. The CDR3 is 13 amino acids.

This chain uses TRBV7-3 with TRBJ1-6; 10 bases agree with TRBD1. Per germline, CDR1 SGHTA and CDR2 FQGTGA. The length of the CDR3 is 13 residues. V shed 4 bases, J shed 11 bases, and the junction held 2 bases outside the gene matches. This chain's CDR3 is CASSSDRGAPLHF. In nucleotides, the CDR3 is TGTGCCAGCAGCTCGGACAGGGGGGCACCCCTCCACTTT. The full variable domain, completed using reference TRBV7-3 and TRBJ1-6, is GAGVSQTPSNKVTEKGKYVELRCDPISGHTALYWYRQSLGQGPEFLIYFQGTGAADDSGLPNDRFFAVRPEGSVSTLKIQRTERGDSAVYLCASSSDRGAPLHFGNGTRLTVT.

This chain links TRBV30 with TRBJ1-2; D is possibly TRBD1 (5 bases). With 4 bases removed from V and 5 bases from J, the gap between germline ends came to 14 bases. Germline lookup yields CDR1 GTSNPN and CDR2 SVGIG (reference sequence). The CDR3 length is 13 residues. In DNA, the CDR3 is TGTGCCTGGAAGTCGGGGCCCGGTTATGGCTACACCTTC. Translating it yields CAWKSGPGYGYTF.

J is TRBJ1-3 and V is TRBV29-1; 7 positions agree with TRBD1. This CDR3 has 13 residues. Germline-derived CDR1 and CDR2 are SQVTM and ANQGSEA. Losses at the gene ends were 6 bases for V and 2 bases for J; bases not matched to a gene: 4. The CDR3 coding sequence is TGCAGCGTCGACCAGGGGGCTGGAAACACCATATATTTT. Its protein product is CSVDQGAGNTIYF.

This clone occurred once. The chain links TRBV18 to TRBJ1-1, with a possible D match to TRBD1 (5 bases). The CDR3 runs to 14 residues. From germline, CDR1 is KGHSH and CDR2 LQKENI. Trimming left V 5 bases short and J 5 bases short, with 15 bases between. The CDR3 DNA follows: TGTGCCAGCTCAACGGGGGGTTATGAAACTGAAGCTTTCTTT. Its protein product is CASSTGGYETEAFF.

The table lists this clone with a few counts. The genes are TRBV4-3 and TRBJ1-2, with D possibly matching TRBD1 (5 bases). Germline CDR1 and CDR2: LGHNA and YSLEER. The CDR3 totals 14 residues. The V gene lost 4 bases and the J gene lost 3 bases, with 12 bases spanning the gap. CDR3 nucleotide sequence: TGCGCCAGCAGCCGGATGGGGGGAGACTATGGCTACACCTTC. Protein: CASSRMGGDYGYTF.

The V and J genes are TRBV7-3 and TRBJ2-3; 10 bases line up with TRBD2. The germline CDR1 and CDR2 sequences are SGHTA and FQGTGA. J lost 3 bases, V lost 5 bases, and 8 bases had no gene match. The CDR3 contains 16 residues. CDR3 amino acids: CASSPTGLALTDTQYF. The CDR3 bases are TGTGCCAGCAGCCCGACGGGACTAGCGCTGACAGATACGCAGTATTTT. The variable domain in full, completed from reference TRBV7-3 and TRBJ2-3, reads GAGVSQTPSNKVTEKGKYVELRCDPISGHTALYWYRQSLGQGPEFLIYFQGTGAADDSGLPNDRFFAVRPEGSVSTLKIQRTERGDSAVYLCASSPTGLALTDTQYFGPGTRLTVL.

Only one count was recorded for this clone. The CDR3 DNA reads as TGTGCCAGCAAAACAGGGGGCGCAACTAATGAAAAACTGTTTTTT. Translating it yields CASKTGGATNEKLFF. The V gene is TRBV5-4, the J gene TRBJ1-4; 9 nucleotides agree with TRBD1. Trimming cost V 6 bases and J 0 bases; bases outside gene matches: 3. This CDR3 comprises 15 residues. The germline V gene encodes CDR1 SGHNT and CDR2 YYREEE (reference sequence). The whole variable domain, remainder taken from reference TRBV5-4 and TRBJ1-4, is ETGVTQSPTHLIKTRGQQVTLRCSSQSGHNTVSWYQQALGQGPQFIFQYYREEENGRGNFPPRFSGLQFPNYSSELNVNALELDDSALYLCASKTGGATNEKLFFGSGTQLSVL.

The chain links TRBV18 to TRBJ2-7, with TRBD1 matching 7 bases. Unmatched junction bases numbered 8, after V lost 3 bases and J lost 6 bases. In germline, CDR1 is KGHSH, CDR2 LQKENI. This CDR3 has 14 residues. CDR3 residues: CASSPNHRGGEQYF. CDR3 nucleotide sequence: TGTGCCAGCTCACCTAATCACAGGGGTGGCGAGCAGTACTTC.

This chain connects TRBV7-3 to TRBJ2-5; the D is unclear. V lost 5 bases, J lost 2 bases, and 15 bases lay in between. Germline V gives CDR1 SGHTA, CDR2 FQGTGA. The CDR3 sequence is 15 residues long. The chain's CDR3 is CASSTPPAEQETQYF. DNA of the CDR3: TGTGCCAGCAGCACCCCCCCGGCAGAACAAGAGACCCAGTACTTC. The full variable domain, in which reference TRBV7-3 and TRBJ2-5 provide the parts outside the CDR3, is GAGVSQTPSNKVTEKGKYVELRCDPISGHTALYWYRQSLGQGPEFLIYFQGTGAADDSGLPNDRFFAVRPEGSVSTLKIQRTERGDSAVYLCASSTPPAEQETQYFGPGTRLLVL.

The chain recombines TRBV6-4 with TRBJ1-2; TRBD1 might be the D (6 bases). Deletions cut 0 bases from V and 1 base from J, with 12 bases between. Germline CDR1 is MRHNA and CDR2 is SNTAGT. The CDR3 runs to 16 residues. The CDR3 DNA reads TGTGCCAGCAGTGACTCAGGGTCGACAGGTAACTATGGCTACACCTTC. Translated, it gives CASSDSGSTGNYGYTF.

The CDR3 DNA is TGTGCCAGCAGGCCCCGAGGGGCGCCTTCTAATGAAAAACTGTTTTTT. Protein product: CASRPRGAPSNEKLFF. V is TRBV28 and J is TRBJ1-4; possible D gene TRBD1, 5 bases. Germline V lookup: CDR1 MDHEN, CDR2 SYDVKM. The V end was cut by 6 bases, the J end by 3 bases, with 17 bases between. This CDR3 contains 16 residues.

V is TRBV27 and J is TRBJ2-3, with D tentatively TRBD2 (5 bases). The CDR3 has 15 residues. With 7 bases removed from V and 5 bases from J, the gap between germline ends came to 19 bases. Looked up from germline, CDR1 is MNHEY and CDR2 is SMNVEV (reference sequence). This CDR3 reads CASTPTGGGVDTQYF. CDR3 DNA: TGTGCCAGCACCCCCACCGGAGGCGGTGTAGATACGCAGTATTTT.

The chain joins TRBV18 to TRBJ2-7; D might be TRBD1 (6 bases). CDR3 length equals 15 residues. The ends were cut back, 2 bases at V and 2 bases at J, with 13 bases in the middle. The germline V gene has CDR1 KGHSH and CDR2 LQKENI. The CDR3 region has the DNA TGTGCCAGCTCACCAGGGACAACAAACACCTACGAGCAGTACTTC. It is translated as CASSPGTTNTYEQYF.